The 21 T cell receptor beta chains reported below all come from one sample, sequenced in a study of T cell responses to AZD1222 COVID-19 vaccine. Profiling relied on immunoSEQ multiplex PCR, and the TCRdb table lists in-frame clones only, not all of them. The data hold around 110,000 clones, with around 87% observed a single time. Sample: peripheral blood, taken on day 0 of AZD1222 vaccination. The receptor set was obtained from an adult in good health.

The CDR3 protein is CASSLQGSYWNSPLHF. CDR3 nucleotides: TGTGCCAGCAGCCTACAGGGGAGCTATTGGAATTCACCCCTCCACTTT. This rearrangement joins TRBV5-5 to TRBJ1-6; TRBD1 agrees at 7 bases. The germline V gene has CDR1 SGHKS and CDR2 YYEKEE (reference sequence). Trimming cost V 4 bases and J 7 bases; bases outside gene matches: 11. The CDR3 is 16 amino acids.

This clone has more than one count but fewer than ten. The rearrangement joins TRBV10-3 to TRBJ1-2, with 9 bases identical to TRBD1. The CDR3 covers 17 residues. From germline, CDR1 is ENHRY and CDR2 SYGVKD. V gave up 7 bases and J gave up 5 bases; unmatched junction bases: 17. This chain's CDR3 is CAITTGTGPWARYGYTF. The CDR3 DNA sequence: TGTGCCATCACCACCGGGACAGGGCCCTGGGCGCGATATGGCTACACCTTC.

V gene TRBV2 combines with J gene TRBJ1-5; D not certain. The CDR3 spans 13 residues. Trimming left V 6 bases short and J 2 bases short, with 8 bases between. Germline V CDR1 and CDR2: SNHLY, FYNNEI. The CDR3 nucleotides are TGTGCCAGCAGCCCGATGGGCAATCAGCCCCAGCATTTT. Amino acid sequence: CASSPMGNQPQHF.

CDR3 amino acids: CSASSDRPSYGYTF. CDR3 sequence (DNA): TGCAGTGCTAGTTCCGACAGGCCCTCCTATGGCTACACCTTC. This chain links TRBV20-1 with TRBJ1-2, with D maybe TRBD1 (6 bases). Between the trimmed V and J ends, which lost 3 bases and 4 bases, there was a span of 15 bases. The germline V gene encodes CDR1 DFQATT and CDR2 SNEGSKA (reference sequence). The CDR3 extends over 14 amino acids.

The chain links TRBV10-3 to TRBJ2-3; no clear D gene. This CDR3 comprises 16 residues. Trimming removed 0 bases from V and 4 bases from J, with 14 bases in between. Germline lookup yields CDR1 ENHRY and CDR2 SYGVKD. The CDR3 DNA is TGTGCCATCAGTGAGTCGGACCCAACCTTGGCAGATACGCAGTATTTT. It translates to CAISESDPTLADTQYF.

The rearrangement links TRBV19 to TRBJ1-2; weak D call: TRBD1 (6 bases). CDR3 size: 20 residues. Trimming removed 3 bases at V and 4 bases at J, with 30 bases between. CDR1 and CDR2 (germline): LNHDA, SQIVND (reference sequence). This chain's CDR3 is CASSMVDRRFPQGLSYGYTF. The CDR3 coding sequence is TGTGCCAGTAGTATGGTAGACAGGCGTTTTCCTCAGGGACTTTCCTATGGCTACACCTTC.

Comments on this clone: Germline is not matched at one junction end, which may reflect a read error. V and J are TRBV6-2 or TRBV6-3 and TRBJ2-6, with D unclear. There are 16 residues in the CDR3. Germline V CDR1 and CDR2: MNHEY, SVGEGT. Here the CDR3 reads CASSRPVPSGTNVLTF. The CDR3 DNA reads TGTGCCAGCAGTCGCCCGGTTCCCTCTGGGACCAACGTCCTGACTTTC.

The count of this clone is one. The chain recombines TRBV2 with TRBJ2-7, with D possibly being TRBD1 or TRBD2 (5 bases each). The CDR3 totals 16 residues. With 3 bases removed from V and 2 bases from J, the gap between germline ends came to 17 bases. Germline lookup yields CDR1 SNHLY and CDR2 FYNNEI. CDR3 nucleotides: TGTGCCAGCAGTGACCGACAGTCTCGGGGCCCCTACGAGCAGTACTTC. Its protein is CASSDRQSRGPYEQYF.

This sequence joins TRBV28 and TRBJ1-5, with 7 nucleotides matching TRBD1. The J segment lost 4 bases and the V segment lost 7 bases, leaving 10 bases of the junction unmatched. The CDR3 has 15 residues. Germline CDR1 and CDR2: MDHEN and SYDVKM. The CDR3 bases are TGTGCCAGCAAAGTACAGGGGCTTGGGAATCAGCCCCAGCATTTT. Translating it yields CASKVQGLGNQPQHF.

This rearrangement joins TRBV11-2 to TRBJ2-1; D might be TRBD1 (5 bases). CDR3 length: 15 amino acids. Germline CDR1 reads SGHAT; CDR2 reads FQNNGV. Trimming took off 0 bases at V and 2 bases at J, with 8 bases between the two ends. The chain's CDR3 is CASSLDQGPYNEQFF. The CDR3 coding sequence is TGTGCCAGCAGCTTAGACCAGGGTCCCTACAATGAGCAGTTCTTC.

This clone appeared a few times. This CDR3 is also generated by other DNA sequences in the sample. This chain links TRBV10-3 with TRBJ2-5, with D unclear. Germline loops: CDR1 ENHRY, CDR2 SYGVKD. Trimming cost V 6 bases and J 5 bases, with 7 bases left between them. The CDR3 contains 11 residues. CDR3: CAISDLETQYF. CDR3 nucleotide sequence: TGTGCCATCAGCGATTTGGAGACCCAGTACTTC.

The chain has TRBV5-6 and TRBJ2-3; 9 bases agree with TRBD2. With 2 bases clipped from V and 2 bases from J, the junction kept 9 bases outside the gene matches. Germline loops: CDR1 SGHDT, CDR2 YYEEEE. CDR3 size: 17 residues. The chain's CDR3 is CASSFVSGGPITDTQYF. CDR3 nucleotides: TGTGCCAGCAGCTTTGTTAGCGGGGGCCCTATCACAGATACGCAGTATTTT.

This clone has just one count. The chain uses TRBV7-2 and TRBJ1-4; D not certain. From germline, CDR1 is SGHTA and CDR2 FQGNSA. The V end lost 5 bases, the J end lost 4 bases, and 14 bases lay between the germline ends. The CDR3 sequence is 15 residues long. Here the CDR3 DNA reads TGTGCCAGCAGCCCGAACTCAATTTATAATGAAAAACTGTTTTTT. This codes for CASSPNSIYNEKLFF.

The V call is TRBV3-1 (or the pseudogene TRBV3-2), the J call TRBJ1-3; 9 nucleotides align to TRBD1. Germline V CDR1 and CDR2: LGHDT, YNNKEL (reference sequence). The CDR3 consists of 14 residues. V dropped 4 bases and J dropped 7; count of bases not matched to a gene: 5. CDR3 sequence: CASSPRDRDNTIYF. The CDR3 nucleotides read TGTGCCAGCAGCCCCCGGGACAGGGACAACACCATATATTTT.

The genes are TRBV30 and TRBJ1-2, with TRBD1 matching over 8 bases. CDR1 is GTSNPN and CDR2 is SVGIG in the germline V gene (reference sequence). The CDR3 contains 13 residues. The trim removed 2 bases at V and 4 bases at J, leaving 3 bases unmatched. CDR3 coding DNA: TGTGCCTGGAGTACAGGACAGGGCTATGGCTACACCTTC. This encodes CAWSTGQGYGYTF.

This clone appeared a single time. The genes are TRBV28 and TRBJ1-2; D gene ambiguous. Germline CDR1 MDHEN, CDR2 SYDVKM. The CDR3 consists of 12 residues. V was trimmed by 4 bases and J by 6 bases, leaving 9 bases between them. In nucleotides, the CDR3 is TGTGCCAGCAGTTCCCCTGCCCATGGCTACACCTTC. Translation: CASSSPAHGYTF.

The gene calls are TRBV6-4 and TRBJ2-1; 7 bases match TRBD2. The V segment lost 5 bases and the J segment 8 bases; nucleotides outside the gene matches: 12. The CDR3 is made up of 15 amino acids. Germline V CDR1 and CDR2: MRHNA, SNTAGT. CDR3 nucleotides: TGTGCCAGCAGTTGGGCGGGAGAAGGAGGGTATGAGCAGTTCTTC. Amino acids: CASSWAGEGGYEQFF.

This chain links TRBV6-6 with TRBJ2-1; possibly TRBD2 for D (6 bases). Per the germline V gene, CDR1 is MNHNY and CDR2 is SVGAGI (reference sequence). The CDR3 is 13 amino acids. V was trimmed by 6 bases and J by 7 bases, leaving 13 bases between them. CDR3 bases: TGTGCCAGCAGGCTCGGGGGTTGGAATGAGCAGTTCTTC. Translation: CASRLGGWNEQFF.

This rearrangement joins TRBV2 to TRBJ2-7, with a weak D call TRBD2 (7 bases). From germline, CDR1 is SNHLY and CDR2 FYNNEI. V shed 3 bases and J shed 7 bases, with 13 bases lying between them. The CDR3 has 13 residues. The CDR3, as DNA: TGTGCCAGCAGTGACAGGGGAGCGGGAGAGCAGTACTTC. It translates to CASSDRGAGEQYF.

This chain links TRBV4-2 with TRBJ2-1; D remains unclear. Germline CDR1 and CDR2: LGHNA and YNFKEQ. Trimming removed 1 base from V and 5 bases from J, with 12 bases in between. The CDR3 runs 15 residues. CDR3 DNA: TGTGCCAGCAGCCAAGGGAGATCTTCCAACAATGAGCAGTTCTTC. As protein: CASSQGRSSNNEQFF.

This clone was counted between two and nine times. The chain joins TRBV7-2 to TRBJ2-7, with 10 bases matching TRBD2. Trimming at V came to 5 bases and at J to 4 bases, leaving 8 bases not matched to a gene. Germline V gene lookup returns CDR1 SGHTA and CDR2 FQGNSA. CDR3 size: 15 residues. DNA of the CDR3: TGTGCCAGCAGCCCCGGACTAGCGGAAAGGTACGAGCAGTACTTC. Its translation: CASSPGLAERYEQYF.